The T cell receptor beta chain described here comes from a study of graft-versus-host responses after intestinal transplantation. On the study more broadly: Every recipient underwent anti-thymocyte globulin induction, then tacrolimus and steroids for three to four years. General study findings and limits: GvH clones were identified in recipient marrow, with some first appearing in ileum or blood. Among circulating GvH clones, peak levels were associated with early post-transplant declines in HvG clones. Graft-donor T cell macrochimerism coincided with high graft-versus-host to host-versus-graft clonal ratios in allografts.

Concerning this clone itself: Its target is unknown.

This table comes from immunoSEQ multiplex PCR, and its TCRdb copy is limited to in-frame clones, with some not included. The top ten hold about 0.63% of the sample, which has 80,000 or so clones, approximately 90% seen once. This CDR3 is built from 13 residues. V lost 5 bases to trimming and J lost 7 bases, with 16 bases between them. The V gene's germline CDR1 is SGHRS and CDR2 YFSETQ. This chain joins TRBV5-1 and TRBJ2-7; D is possibly TRBD1 (6 bases). The receptor's source is a human patient who received an intestinal transplant, so some T cells may come from the graft donor. This material consisted of PBMCs, taken 98 days after intestinal transplantation. CDR3 in DNA: TGCGCCAGCAGACTTCAGGGGACGGAGGAGCAGTACTTC. Protein: CASRLQGTEEQYF.